The 14 T cell receptor beta chains presented below share a single source sample, sequenced in a study of PD-L1 blockade in urothelial cancer. Assay used: immunoSEQ multiplex PCR; TCRdb lists only in-frame clones, some missing. The data hold some 100,000 clones, with around 93% observed a single time. This specimen consisted of PBMCs, obtained around atezolizumab (anti-PD-L1) treatment. These receptors were obtained from a woman older than 75 with urothelial cancer.

V gene TRBV19 combines with J gene TRBJ2-1; 11 bases agree with TRBD1. The CDR3 has 13 amino acids. After removal of 7 bases from V and 9 bases from J, the junction contained 5 bases not matched to a gene. Germline assignment: CDR1 LNHDA and CDR2 SQIVND (reference sequence). The CDR3 coding sequence is TGTGCCAGTAAGGACAGGGGGCAAGGTGAGCAGTTCTTC. This encodes CASKDRGQGEQFF.

The CDR3: CASSVWGEVTGELFF. The CDR3, as DNA: TGTGCCAGCAGCGTTTGGGGGGAAGTTACCGGGGAGCTGTTTTTT. This chain uses TRBV9 with TRBJ2-2, with a possible D match to TRBD2 (6 bases). CDR3 size: 15 residues. From germline, CDR1 is SGDLS and CDR2 YYNGEE. The V and J ends lost 2 bases and 5 bases respectively, with 13 bases between them. Variable domain in full (rest from reference TRBV9 and TRBJ2-2): DSGVTQTPKHLITATGQRVTLRCSPRSGDLSVYWYQQSLDQGLQFLIQYYNGEERAKGNILERFSAQQFPDLHSELNLSSLELGDSALYFCASSVWGEVTGELFFGEGSRLTVL.

The CDR3 sequence is CASSVVGSGSEAFF. The CDR3, as DNA: TGTGCCAGCAGCGTAGTAGGATCTGGGAGTGAAGCTTTCTTT. V gene TRBV9 combines with J gene TRBJ1-1; D gene uncertain. The CDR3 is 14 amino acids. Between the trimmed V and J ends, which lost 0 bases and 7 bases, there was a span of 13 bases. The germline V gene encodes CDR1 SGDLS and CDR2 YYNGEE.

The chain couples TRBV11-3 to TRBJ2-3, with D maybe TRBD1 (7 bases). Germline loops: CDR1 SGHNT, CDR2 YENEEA. V lost 5 bases, J lost 5 bases, and 23 bases lay in between. The CDR3 runs 17 residues. In nucleotides, the CDR3 is TGTGCCAGCAGCCTTTCCCGGGGCAGGGGGAGGAGAGATACGCAGTATTTT. It yields the protein CASSLSRGRGRRDTQYF.

Only one count was recorded for this clone. This sequence joins TRBV4-1 and TRBJ1-2; TRBD1 matches at 7 bases. Germline CDR1 MGHRA, CDR2 YSYEKL. This CDR3 is built from 12 residues. After removal of 8 bases from V and 3 bases from J, the junction contained 3 bases not matched to a gene. As DNA, the CDR3 is TGCGCCAGCTCCGGGACAGACTATGGCTACACCTTC. As protein: CASSGTDYGYTF.

This chain connects TRBV28 to TRBJ2-2; D gene uncertain. Trimming removed 4 bases from V and 0 bases from J, with 12 bases in between. This CDR3 has 16 residues. The V gene's germline CDR1 is MDHEN and CDR2 SYDVKM. CDR3 sequence: CASSSFPLSNTGELFF. The CDR3 DNA reads TGTGCCAGCAGTTCCTTCCCGTTATCGAACACCGGGGAGCTGTTTTTT. The full variable domain, its missing parts supplied by reference TRBV28 and TRBJ2-2, is DVKVTQSSRYLVKRTGEKVFLECVQDMDHENMFWYRQDPGLGLRLIYFSYDVKMKEKGDIPEGYSVSREKKERFSLILESASTNQTSMYLCASSSFPLSNTGELFFGEGSRLTVL.

This rearrangement joins TRBV5-6 to TRBJ1-2; a possible D gene is TRBD1 (5 bases). V was clipped by 6 bases and J by 5 bases, with 14 bases between them. CDR3 length: 13 amino acids. Germline-derived CDR1 and CDR2 are SGHDT and YYEEEE. CDR3 in amino acids: CASTHDSLYGYTF. CDR3 DNA sequence: TGTGCCAGCACCCATGACAGCTTATATGGCTACACCTTC.

The rearrangement uses TRBV28 and TRBJ1-3; perhaps TRBD1 as D (5 bases). V gave up 4 bases and J gave up 0 bases, with 10 bases separating them. The germline CDR1 and CDR2 sequences are MDHEN and SYDVKM. This CDR3 contains 15 residues. The CDR3 DNA reads TGTGCCAGCAGTTCCCCAGGGTACTCTGGAAACACCATATATTTT. Its translation is CASSSPGYSGNTIYF.

The chain combines TRBV11-3 with TRBJ1-1; the match to TRBD1 covers 9 bases. The V gene end was trimmed by 4 bases and the J gene end by 8 bases; junction bases not matched to a gene: 14. Germline CDR1 and CDR2: SGHNT and YENEEA. This CDR3 is 16 amino acids long. CDR3 in DNA: TGTGCCAGCAGCTCAGGACAGGGGCCGCGGAACGCCGAAGCTTTCTTT. This encodes CASSSGQGPRNAEAFF.

The chain is built from TRBV1 and TRBJ2-7; the table names TRBD2, a call not compared with the DNA. TRBV1 is marked as a pseudogene. The CDR3 contains 17 residues. The CDR3 bases are TGCACCAGCAGCCAAGAAGTCGAGGGCCGGGGGGTTAGTGAGCAGTACTTC. This sequence encodes CTSSQEVEGRGVSEQYF.

The chain combines TRBV6-6 with TRBJ2-7; TRBD1 aligns across 7 bases. The CDR3 covers 16 residues. Losses at the gene ends were 5 bases for V and 2 bases for J; bases not matched to a gene: 12. CDR1 is MNHNY, CDR2 SVGAGI, per germline (reference sequence). CDR3 amino acids: CASSPLPGQRPYEQYF. For the CDR3, the DNA is TGTGCCAGCAGTCCACTCCCGGGACAGAGGCCCTACGAGCAGTACTTC.

The chain uses TRBV7-9 and TRBJ2-3; D may be TRBD2 (5 bases). V was pared by 0 bases and J by 5 bases, with 21 bases between. CDR3 length: 18 residues. CDR1 and CDR2 from the germline V gene are SEHNR and FQNEAQ (reference sequence). The CDR3: CASSLALRGMDFGDTQYF. The DNA for the CDR3 is TGTGCCAGCAGCTTAGCGCTTCGAGGGATGGATTTCGGAGATACGCAGTATTTT.

This clone was recorded once. J is TRBJ2-3 and V is TRBV7-9; 9 bases line up with TRBD2. Germline values: CDR1 SEHNR, CDR2 FQNEAQ (reference sequence). V was pared by 5 bases and J by 3 bases, with 6 bases of the junction left unmatched. The CDR3 sequence is 15 residues long. The CDR3 here is CASSPTSGFTDTQYF. The DNA for the CDR3 is TGTGCCAGCAGCCCGACTAGCGGCTTTACAGATACGCAGTATTTT.

This clone was seen only a few times. As the CDR3 is not closed by the conserved phenylalanine or tryptophan, this likely results from a read error. No DNA is shown, since the ends of the CDR3 on it are uncertain; the CDR3 is the one TCRdb lists. The gene calls are TRBV15 and TRBJ1-3. Germline CDR1 is LNHNV and CDR2 is YYDKDF (reference sequence). Including both end residues, the CDR3 is 14 amino acids long. The chain's CDR3 is CATSRDGRSGLGVL.